This T cell receptor beta chain was sequenced in a study of blood T cell repertoires in COVID-19. The CDR3 has 13 amino acids. The germline V gene encodes CDR1 MDHEN and CDR2 SYDVKM. Trimming left V 3 bases short and J 6 bases short, with 12 bases between. Adults between roughly 18 and 95 years of age took part from fewer than 30 US areas. As processed by the authors: Cell counts per sample came from amplifying reference gene primers. Profiled with immunoSEQ multiplex PCR; TCRdb holds only in-frame clones, not every one. V and J calls and clone size follow that table, whereas D and trimming were derived from the DNA. The sample includes about 370,000 clones, more than 80% seen only once; the top ten take over 0.95%.

The specimen sequenced was PBMCs or T cells enriched from blood (not recorded which). The rearrangement uses TRBV28 and TRBJ2-7; possible D gene TRBD2, 7 bases. The TCR was taken from a man aged 18 to 30 who had recovered from COVID-19. CDR3 loop: CASSFGGGGEQYF. DNA for the CDR3: TGTGCCAGCAGTTTCGGGGGAGGGGGCGAGCAGTACTTC.